This TCR beta chain comes out of a study of OX40 agonist ivuxolimab in advanced cancers. The data were produced by immunoSEQ multiplex PCR, yet TCRdb's version contains in-frame clones alone and is incomplete. The sample has 77,000 or so clones; roughly 85% are singletons. This clone was seen a single time. The sequence was collected from an adult with an advanced solid tumor such as melanoma, head and neck, liver or kidney cancer. The source was CD4+ or CD8+ T cells sorted from blood, collected in a trial of the OX40 agonist ivuxolimab.

CDR3 bases: TGTGCCAGCTCACCTGTCGGGTTGAATCAGCCCCAGCATTTT. Encoded protein: CASSPVGLNQPQHF. The rearrangement uses TRBV18 and TRBJ1-5; no definite D call. The germline gives CDR1 KGHSH, CDR2 LQKENI. The CDR3 loop spans 14 amino acids. V lost 3 bases to trimming and J lost 4 bases, with 10 bases between them.